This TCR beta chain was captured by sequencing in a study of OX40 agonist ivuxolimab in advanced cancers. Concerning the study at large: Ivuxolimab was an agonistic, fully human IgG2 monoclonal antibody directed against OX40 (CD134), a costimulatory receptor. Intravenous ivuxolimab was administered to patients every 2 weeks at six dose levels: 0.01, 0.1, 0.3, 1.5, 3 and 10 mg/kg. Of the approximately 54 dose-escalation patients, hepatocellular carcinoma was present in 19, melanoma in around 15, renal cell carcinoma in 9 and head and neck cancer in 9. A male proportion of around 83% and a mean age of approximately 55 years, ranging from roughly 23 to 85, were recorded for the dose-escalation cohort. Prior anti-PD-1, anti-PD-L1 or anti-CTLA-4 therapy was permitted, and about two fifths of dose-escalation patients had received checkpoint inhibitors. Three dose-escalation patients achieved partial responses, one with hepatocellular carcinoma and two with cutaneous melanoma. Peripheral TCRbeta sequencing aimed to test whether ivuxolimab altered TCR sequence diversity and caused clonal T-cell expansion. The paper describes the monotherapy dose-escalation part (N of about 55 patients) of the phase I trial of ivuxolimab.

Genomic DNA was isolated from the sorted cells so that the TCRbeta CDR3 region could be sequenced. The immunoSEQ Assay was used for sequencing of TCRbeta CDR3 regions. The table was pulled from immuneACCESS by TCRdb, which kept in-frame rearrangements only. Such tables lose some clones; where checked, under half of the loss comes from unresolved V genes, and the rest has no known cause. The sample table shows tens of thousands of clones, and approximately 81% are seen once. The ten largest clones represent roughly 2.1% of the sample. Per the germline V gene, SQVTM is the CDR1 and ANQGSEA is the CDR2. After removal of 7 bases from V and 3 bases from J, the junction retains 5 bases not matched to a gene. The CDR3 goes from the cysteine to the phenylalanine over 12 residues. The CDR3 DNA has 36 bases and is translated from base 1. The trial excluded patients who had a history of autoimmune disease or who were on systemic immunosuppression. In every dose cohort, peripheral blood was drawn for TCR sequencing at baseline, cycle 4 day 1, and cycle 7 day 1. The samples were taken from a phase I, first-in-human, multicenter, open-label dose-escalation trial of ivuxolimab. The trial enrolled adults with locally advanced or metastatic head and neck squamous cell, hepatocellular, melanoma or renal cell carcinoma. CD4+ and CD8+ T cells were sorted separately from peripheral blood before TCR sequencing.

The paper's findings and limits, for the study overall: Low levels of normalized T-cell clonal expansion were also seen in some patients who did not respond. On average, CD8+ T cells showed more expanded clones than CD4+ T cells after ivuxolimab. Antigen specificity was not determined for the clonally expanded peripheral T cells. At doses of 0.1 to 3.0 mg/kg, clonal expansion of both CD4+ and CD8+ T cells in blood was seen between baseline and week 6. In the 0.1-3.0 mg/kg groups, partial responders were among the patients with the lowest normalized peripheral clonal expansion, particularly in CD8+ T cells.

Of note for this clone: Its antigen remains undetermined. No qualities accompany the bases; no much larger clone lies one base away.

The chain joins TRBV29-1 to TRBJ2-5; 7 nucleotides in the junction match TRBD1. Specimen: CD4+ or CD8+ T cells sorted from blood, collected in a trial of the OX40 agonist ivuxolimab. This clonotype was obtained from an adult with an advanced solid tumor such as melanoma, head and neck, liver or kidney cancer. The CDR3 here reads CSAGQDKETQYF. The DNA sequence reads TGCAGCGCCGGACAGGACAAAGAGACCCAGTACTTC. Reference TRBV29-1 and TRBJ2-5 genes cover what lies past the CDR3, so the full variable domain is SAVISQKPSRDICQRGTSLTIQCQVDSQVTMMFWYRQQPGQSLTLIATANQGSEATYESGFVIDKFPISRPNLTFSTLTVSNMSPEDSSIYLCSAGQDKETQYFGPGTRLLVL.